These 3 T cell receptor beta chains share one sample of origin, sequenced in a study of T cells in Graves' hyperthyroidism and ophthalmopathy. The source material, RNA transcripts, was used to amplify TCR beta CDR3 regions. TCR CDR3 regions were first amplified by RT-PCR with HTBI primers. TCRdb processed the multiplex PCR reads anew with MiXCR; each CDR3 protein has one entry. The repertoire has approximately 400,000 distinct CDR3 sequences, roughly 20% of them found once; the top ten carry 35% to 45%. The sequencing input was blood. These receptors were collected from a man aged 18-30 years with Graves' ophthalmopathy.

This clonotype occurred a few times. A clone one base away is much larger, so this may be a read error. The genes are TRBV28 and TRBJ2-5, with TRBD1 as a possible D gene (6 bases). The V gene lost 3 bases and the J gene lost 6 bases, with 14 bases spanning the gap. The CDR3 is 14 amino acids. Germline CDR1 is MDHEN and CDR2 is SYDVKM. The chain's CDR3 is CASSFTVGDKTQYF. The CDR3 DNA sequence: TGTGCCAGCAGTTTTACAGTGGGGGACAAGACCCAGTACTTC.

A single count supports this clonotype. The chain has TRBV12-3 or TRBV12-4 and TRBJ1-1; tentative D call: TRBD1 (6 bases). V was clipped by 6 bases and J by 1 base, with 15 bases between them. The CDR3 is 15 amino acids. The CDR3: CASRPSGVPNTEAFF. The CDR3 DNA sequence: TGTGCCAGCAGACCGTCAGGGGTTCCGAACACTGAAGCTTTCTTT.

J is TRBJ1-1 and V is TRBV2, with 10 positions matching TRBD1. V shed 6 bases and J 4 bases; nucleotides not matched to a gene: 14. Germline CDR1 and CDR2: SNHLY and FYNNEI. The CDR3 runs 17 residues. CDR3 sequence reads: CASSAHRDRGDTTEAFF. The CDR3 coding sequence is TGTGCCAGCAGCGCCCACCGGGACAGGGGAGATACCACTGAAGCTTTCTTT.